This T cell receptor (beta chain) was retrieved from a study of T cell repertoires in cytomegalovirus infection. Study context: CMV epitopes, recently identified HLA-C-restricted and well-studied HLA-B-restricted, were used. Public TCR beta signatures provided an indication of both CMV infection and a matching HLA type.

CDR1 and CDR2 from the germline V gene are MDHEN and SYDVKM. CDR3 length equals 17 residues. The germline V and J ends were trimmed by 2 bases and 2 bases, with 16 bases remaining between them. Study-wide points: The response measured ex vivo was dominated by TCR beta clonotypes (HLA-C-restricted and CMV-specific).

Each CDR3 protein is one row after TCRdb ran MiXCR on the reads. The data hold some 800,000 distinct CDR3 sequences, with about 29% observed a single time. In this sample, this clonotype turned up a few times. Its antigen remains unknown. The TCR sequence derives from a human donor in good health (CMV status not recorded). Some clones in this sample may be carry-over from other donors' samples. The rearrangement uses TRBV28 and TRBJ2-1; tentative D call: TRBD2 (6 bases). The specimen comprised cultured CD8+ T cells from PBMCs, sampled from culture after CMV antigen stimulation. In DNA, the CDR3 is TGTGCCAGCAGTTTAGTAGCGGCCATAGGGCCCTACAATGAGCAGTTCTTC. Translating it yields CASSLVAAIGPYNEQFF.